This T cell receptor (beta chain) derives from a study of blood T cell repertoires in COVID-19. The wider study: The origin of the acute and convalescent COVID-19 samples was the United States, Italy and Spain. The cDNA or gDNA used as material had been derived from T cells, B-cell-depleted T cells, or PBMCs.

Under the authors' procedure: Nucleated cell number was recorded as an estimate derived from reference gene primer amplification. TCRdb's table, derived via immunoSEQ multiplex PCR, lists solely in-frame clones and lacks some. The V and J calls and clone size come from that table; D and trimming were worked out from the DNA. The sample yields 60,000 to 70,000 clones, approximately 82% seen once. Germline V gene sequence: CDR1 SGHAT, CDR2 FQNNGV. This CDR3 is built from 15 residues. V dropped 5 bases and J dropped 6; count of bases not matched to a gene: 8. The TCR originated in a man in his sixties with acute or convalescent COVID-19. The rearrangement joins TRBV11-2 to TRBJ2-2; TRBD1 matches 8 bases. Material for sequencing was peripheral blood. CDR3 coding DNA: TGTGCCAGCAGCCCCGGACAGGGTTGGGCCGGGGAGCTGTTTTTT. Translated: CASSPGQGWAGELFF.